This is a list of T cell receptor beta chains from one sample in a study of T cells in tuberculosis. Sequenced by immunoSEQ multiplex PCR; TCRdb stores in-frame clones only, minus some. The table includes about 33,000 clones, about 85% detected once. The source material was PBMCs, sampled at tuberculosis diagnosis. These receptors all come from an adult with tuberculosis. Both conserved end residues are part of each CDR3. The order of the fields is D gene, V gene, J gene, clone size, CDR3 DNA, CDR3 protein. The D gene is left open where the match is weak. Size values are once, few and many counts, or a class for expanded clones, and some rows have none.

-	TRBV4-1	TRBJ1-3	-	TGCGCCAGCAGCCAATCTCTTCTCTTAGGAAACACCATATATTTT	CASSQSLLLGNTIYF
TRBD1	TRBV4-3	TRBJ2-4	-	TGCGCCAGCAGCCACGCCTGCACAGGGGGCTGTAAGGACATTCAGTACTTC	CASSHACTGGCKDIQYF
TRBD2	TRBV5-4	TRBJ2-7	-	TGTGCCAGCAGCCCATCCCTAGGCGAGCGGGGGAGCTACGAGCAGTACTTC	CASSPSLGERGSYEQYF
-	TRBV19	TRBJ2-6	-	TGTGCCAGTAGTAGCGGGACGGTTAGCTCTGGGGCCAACGTCCTGACTTTC	CASSSGTVSSGANVLTF
-	TRBV6-4	TRBJ2-1	-	TGTGCCAGCGACCGGGGCTCCTACAATGAGCAGTTCTTC	CASDRGSYNEQFF
TRBD2	TRBV6-1	TRBJ2-7	-	TGTGCCAGCGGACTAGCGGGGGACTACGAGCAGTACTTC	CASGLAGDYEQYF
TRBD1	TRBV7-2	TRBJ1-1	once	TGTGCCAGCAGCATGGACAGGGGGCTCTACACTGAAGCTTTCTTT	CASSMDRGLYTEAFF
-	TRBV21-1	TRBJ1-1	-	TGTGCCAACGGGACAACGAACACTGAAGCTTTCTTT	CANGTTNTEAFF
-	TRBV18	TRBJ1-4	once	TGTGCCAGCTCACCGTCGGTGTTCGAAAAACTGTTTTTT	CASSPSVFEKLFF
TRBD1	TRBV5-1	TRBJ2-3	-	TGCGCCAGCAGCTTAGAGGACAGGTCCGGCACAGATACGCAGTATTTT	CASSLEDRSGTDTQYF
-	TRBV5-6	TRBJ2-5	-	TGTGCCAGCAGCTGGAGGGAGACCCAGTACTTC	CASSWRETQYF
TRBD2	TRBV5-1	TRBJ2-5	-	TGCGCCAGCAGCTTGGCCCTCAGGGAGGGAGAGACCCAGTACTTC	CASSLALREGETQYF
-	TRBV19	TRBJ2-7	-	TGTGCCAGTAGTTACCGGGACACTCCCTACGAGCAGTACTTC	CASSYRDTPYEQYF
TRBD2	TRBV9	TRBJ2-1	-	TGTGCCAGCAGCGTAGAGGGTAGCGGGGGGGCTAATGAGCAGTTCTTC	CASSVEGSGGANEQFF
TRBD1	TRBV7-9	TRBJ2-2	-	TGTGCCAGCAGCTTAAGGACAGGCGGTACCGGGGAGCTGTTTTTT	CASSLRTGGTGELFF
TRBD2	TRBV27	TRBJ2-3	-	TGTGCCAGCAGTTTAAGTGCTAGCGGGGGCACAGATACGCAGTATTTT	CASSLSASGGTDTQYF